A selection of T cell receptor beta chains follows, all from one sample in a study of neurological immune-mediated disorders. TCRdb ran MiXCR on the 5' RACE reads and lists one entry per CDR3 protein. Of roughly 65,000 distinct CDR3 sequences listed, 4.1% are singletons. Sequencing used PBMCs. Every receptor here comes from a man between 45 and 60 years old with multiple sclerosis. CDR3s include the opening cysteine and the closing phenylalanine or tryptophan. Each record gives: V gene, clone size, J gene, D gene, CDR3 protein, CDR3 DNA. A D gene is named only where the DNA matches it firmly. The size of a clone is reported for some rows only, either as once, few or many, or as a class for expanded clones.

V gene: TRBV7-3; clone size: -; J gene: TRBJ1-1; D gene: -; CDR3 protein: CASSLKRVRGNTEAFF; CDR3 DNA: TGTGCCAGCAGCCTCAAAAGGGTGAGGGGGAACACTGAAGCTTTCTTT
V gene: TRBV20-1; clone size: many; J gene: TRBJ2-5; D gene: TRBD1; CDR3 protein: CSAGQGVGIQETQYF; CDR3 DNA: TGCAGTGCTGGACAGGGGGTGGGTATCCAAGAGACCCAGTACTTC
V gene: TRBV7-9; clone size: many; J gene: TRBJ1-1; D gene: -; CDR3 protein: CASSSRHRNTEAFF; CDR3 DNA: TGTGCCAGCAGCTCGCGACACCGGAACACTGAAGCTTTCTTT
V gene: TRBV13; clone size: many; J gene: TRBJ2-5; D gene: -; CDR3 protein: CASSLVGETQYF; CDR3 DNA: TGTGCCAGCAGCTTAGTGGGAGAGACCCAGTACTTC
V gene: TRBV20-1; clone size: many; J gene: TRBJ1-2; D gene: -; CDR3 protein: CSAPVGAVDGYTF; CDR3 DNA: TGCAGTGCACCCGTTGGGGCCGTGGATGGCTACACCTTC
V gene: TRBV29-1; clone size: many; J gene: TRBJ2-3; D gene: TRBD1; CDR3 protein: CSVLQGLGADTQYF; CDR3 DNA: TGCAGCGTTTTACAGGGGTTAGGGGCAGATACGCAGTATTTT
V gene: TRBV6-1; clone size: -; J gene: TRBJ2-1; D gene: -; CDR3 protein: CASRGWVTNNEQFF; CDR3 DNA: TGTGCCAGCCGGGGGTGGGTAACCAACAATGAGCAATTCTTC
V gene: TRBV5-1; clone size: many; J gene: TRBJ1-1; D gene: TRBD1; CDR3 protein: CASSLMGQGTTEAFF; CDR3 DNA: TGCGCCAGCAGCTTGATGGGACAGGGTACCACTGAAGCTTTCTTT
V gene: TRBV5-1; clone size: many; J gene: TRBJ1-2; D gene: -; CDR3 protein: CASSLDGYGYTF; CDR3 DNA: TGCGCCAGCAGCTTGGACGGGTATGGCTACACCTTC
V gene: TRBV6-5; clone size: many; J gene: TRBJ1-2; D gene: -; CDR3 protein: CASRATGSGGYTF; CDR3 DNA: TGTGCCAGCAGGGCTACAGGGTCGGGTGGCTACACCTTC
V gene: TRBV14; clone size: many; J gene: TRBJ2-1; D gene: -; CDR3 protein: CASSQVWDQDNEQFF; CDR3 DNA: TGTGCCAGCAGCCAAGTCTGGGACCAGGATAATGAGCAGTTCTTC
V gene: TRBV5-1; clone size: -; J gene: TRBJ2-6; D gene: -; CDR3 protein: CASSLDGRVSSGANVLTF; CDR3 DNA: TGCGCCAGCAGCTTGGATGGCAGGGTCTCTTCTGGGGCCAACGTCCTGACTTTC
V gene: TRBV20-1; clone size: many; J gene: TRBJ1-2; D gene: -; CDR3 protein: CSARDSRAIYGYTF; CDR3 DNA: TGCAGTGCTAGAGATAGCAGGGCCATCTATGGCTACACCTTC
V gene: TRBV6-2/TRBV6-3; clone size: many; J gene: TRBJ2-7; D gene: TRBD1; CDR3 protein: CRRDRSSYEQYF; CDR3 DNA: TGCCGCCGGGACAGAAGCTCCTACGAGCAGTACTTC
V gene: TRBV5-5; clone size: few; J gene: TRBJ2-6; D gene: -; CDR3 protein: CASSFGTGRKVLTF; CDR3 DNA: TGTGCCAGCAGCTTTGGTACAGGGAGGAAAGTCCTGACTTTC
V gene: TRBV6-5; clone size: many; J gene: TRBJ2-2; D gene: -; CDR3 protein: CASSYSSRLHGELFF; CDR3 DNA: TGTGCCAGCAGTTACTCGTCCCGGCTACACGGGGAGCTGTTTTTT
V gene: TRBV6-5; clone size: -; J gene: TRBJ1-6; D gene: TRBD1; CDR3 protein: CASRSPQGTPLNF; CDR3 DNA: TGTGCCAGCAGATCCCCACAGGGGACACCCCTCAACTTT
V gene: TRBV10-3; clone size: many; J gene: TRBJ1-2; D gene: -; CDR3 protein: CAISAVQNYGYTF; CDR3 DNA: TGTGCCATCAGTGCGGTGCAGAACTATGGCTACACCTTC
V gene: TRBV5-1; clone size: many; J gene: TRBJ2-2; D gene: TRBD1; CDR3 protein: CASRGGQARTGELFF; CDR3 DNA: TGCGCCAGCAGAGGCGGACAGGCTCGCACCGGGGAGCTGTTTTTT
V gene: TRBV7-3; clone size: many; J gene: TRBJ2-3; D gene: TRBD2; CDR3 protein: CASSNQRGPWDTQYF; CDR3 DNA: TGTGCCAGCAGCAATCAGCGGGGGCCCTGGGATACGCAGTATTTT
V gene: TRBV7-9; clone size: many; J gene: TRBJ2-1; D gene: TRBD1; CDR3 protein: CASIRDRVNEQFF; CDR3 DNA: TGTGCCAGCATCAGGGACAGGGTAAATGAGCAGTTCTTC
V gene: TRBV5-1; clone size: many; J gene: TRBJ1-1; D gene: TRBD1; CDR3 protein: CASSLGQGASTEAFF; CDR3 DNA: TGCGCCAGCAGTTTGGGACAGGGGGCGTCCACTGAAGCTTTCTTT
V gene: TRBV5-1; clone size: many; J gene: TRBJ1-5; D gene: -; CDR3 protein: CASSLTYNQPQHF; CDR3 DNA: TGCGCCAGCAGCTTGACCTACAATCAGCCCCAGCATTTT
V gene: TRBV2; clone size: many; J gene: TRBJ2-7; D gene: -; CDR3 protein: CASSSQGPGWEQYF; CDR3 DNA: TGTGCCAGCAGCTCTCAGGGACCAGGGTGGGAGCAGTACTTC
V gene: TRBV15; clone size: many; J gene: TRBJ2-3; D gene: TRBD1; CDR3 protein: CATSRESQGKDTQYF; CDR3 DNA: TGTGCCACCAGCAGAGAGTCACAGGGGAAAGATACGCAGTATTTT
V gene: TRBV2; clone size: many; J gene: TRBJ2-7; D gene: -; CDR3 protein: CASSDGDGWYEQYF; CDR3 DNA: TGTGCCAGCAGCGATGGGGACGGTTGGTACGAGCAGTACTTC
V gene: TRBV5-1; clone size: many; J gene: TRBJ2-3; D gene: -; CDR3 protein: CASSLLGIPLTDTQYF; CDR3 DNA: TGCGCCAGCAGCTTACTGGGGATTCCCCTCACAGATACGCAGTATTTT
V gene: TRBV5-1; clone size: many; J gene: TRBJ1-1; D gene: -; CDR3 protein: CASSLVTGTEAFF; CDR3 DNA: TGCGCCAGCAGCTTGGTGACGGGCACTGAAGCTTTCTTT
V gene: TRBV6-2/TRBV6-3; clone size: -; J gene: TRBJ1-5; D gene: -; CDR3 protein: CASTISLGGNQPQNF; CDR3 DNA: TGTGCCAGCACCATCTCCCTTGGAGGCAATCAGCCCCAGAATTTT
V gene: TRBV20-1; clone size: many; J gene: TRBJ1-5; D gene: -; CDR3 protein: CSARDGGSVQPQNF; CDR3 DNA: TGCAGTGCTAGAGATGGGGGGAGCGTTCAGCCCCAGAATTTT
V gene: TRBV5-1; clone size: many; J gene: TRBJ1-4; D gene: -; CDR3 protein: CASSFNPPNEKLFF; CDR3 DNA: TGCGCCAGCAGCTTTAATCCCCCTAATGAAAAACTGTTTTTT
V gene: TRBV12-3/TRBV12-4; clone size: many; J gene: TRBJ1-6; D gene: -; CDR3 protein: CASRQGHNSPLNF; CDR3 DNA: TGTGCCAGCAGACAGGGTCACAATTCACCCCTCAACTTT
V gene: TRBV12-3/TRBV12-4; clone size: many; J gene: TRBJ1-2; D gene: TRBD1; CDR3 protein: CASEDRALNYGYTF; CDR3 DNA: TGTGCCTCCGAGGACAGGGCCCTCAACTATGGCTACACCTTC
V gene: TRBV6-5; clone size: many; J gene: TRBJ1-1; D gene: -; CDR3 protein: CASSYSTVRDTEAFF; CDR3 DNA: TGTGCCAGCAGTTACTCGACAGTCAGGGACACTGAAGCTTTCTTT
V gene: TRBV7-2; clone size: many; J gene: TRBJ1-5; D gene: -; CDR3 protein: CASSFAPSNQPQHF; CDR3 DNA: TGTGCCAGCAGCTTCGCGCCCTCTAATCAGCCCCAGCATTTT
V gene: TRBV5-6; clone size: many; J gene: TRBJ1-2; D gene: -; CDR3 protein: CASHIIQVSYGYTF; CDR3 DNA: TGTGCCAGCCATATTATCCAAGTTTCGTATGGCTACACCTTC
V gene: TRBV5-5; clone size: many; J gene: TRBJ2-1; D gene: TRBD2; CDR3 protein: CASSLSNLAGAESSYNEQFF; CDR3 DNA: TGTGCCAGCAGCTTGTCCAATCTAGCGGGGGCAGAGAGCTCCTACAATGAGCAGTTCTTC
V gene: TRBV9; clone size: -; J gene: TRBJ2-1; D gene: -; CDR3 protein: CASSVGFSEEQFF; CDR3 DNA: TGTGCCAGCAGCGTAGGGTTTAGCGAAGAGCAGTTCTTC
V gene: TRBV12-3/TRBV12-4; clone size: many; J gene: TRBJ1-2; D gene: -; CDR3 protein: CASSPYVNRESYGYTF; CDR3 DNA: TGTGCCAGCAGTCCTTACGTTAACAGGGAGAGCTATGGCTACACCTTC
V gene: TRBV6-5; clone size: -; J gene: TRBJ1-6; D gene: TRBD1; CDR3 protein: CASQGDGGRTPLNF; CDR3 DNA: TGTGCCAGCCAGGGGGATGGGGGGCGAACACCCCTCAACTTT
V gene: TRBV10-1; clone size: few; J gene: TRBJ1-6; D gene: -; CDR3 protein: CASSEAGDSPLNF; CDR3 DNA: TGCGCCAGCAGTGAGGCAGGGGACTCACCCCTCAACTTT
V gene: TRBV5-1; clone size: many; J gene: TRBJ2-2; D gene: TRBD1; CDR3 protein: CASSPGTGGELTGELFF; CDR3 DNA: TGCGCCAGCAGCCCCGGGACAGGGGGAGAATTGACCGGGGAGCTGTTTTTT
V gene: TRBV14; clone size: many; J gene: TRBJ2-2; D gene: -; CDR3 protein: CASSQPGAPYLNTGELFF; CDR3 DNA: TGTGCCAGCAGCCAACCAGGGGCCCCATACTTGAACACCGGGGAGCTGTTTTTT
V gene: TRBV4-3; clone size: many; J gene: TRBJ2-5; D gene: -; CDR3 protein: CASSQNRGAGETQYF; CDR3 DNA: TGCGCCAGCAGCCAAAACCGGGGGGCCGGAGAGACCCAGTACTTC
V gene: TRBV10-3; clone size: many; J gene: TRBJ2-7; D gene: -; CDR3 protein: CAISRQSSYEQYF; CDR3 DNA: TGTGCCATCAGCCGCCAGAGCTCCTACGAGCAGTACTTC